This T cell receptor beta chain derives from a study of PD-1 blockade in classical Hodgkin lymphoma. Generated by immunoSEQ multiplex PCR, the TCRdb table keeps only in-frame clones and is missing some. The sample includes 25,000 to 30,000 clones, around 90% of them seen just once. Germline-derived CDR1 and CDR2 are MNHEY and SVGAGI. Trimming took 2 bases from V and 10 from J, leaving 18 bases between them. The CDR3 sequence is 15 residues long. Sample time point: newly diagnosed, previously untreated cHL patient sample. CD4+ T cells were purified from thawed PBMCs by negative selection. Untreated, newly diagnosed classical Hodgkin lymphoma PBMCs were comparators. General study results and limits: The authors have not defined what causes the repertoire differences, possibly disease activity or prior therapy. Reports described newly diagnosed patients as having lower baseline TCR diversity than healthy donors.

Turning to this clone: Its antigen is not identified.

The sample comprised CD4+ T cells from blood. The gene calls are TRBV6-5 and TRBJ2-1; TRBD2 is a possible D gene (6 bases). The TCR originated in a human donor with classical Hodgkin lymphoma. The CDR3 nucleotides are TGTGCCAGCAGTTACGGCGGACTACCCGGGTTAGAGCAGTTCTTC. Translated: CASSYGGLPGLEQFF.